Below, 17 T cell receptor beta chains from the same sample are listed, as sequenced in a study of T cells in Graves' hyperthyroidism and ophthalmopathy. RNA transcripts provided the source from which TCR beta CDR3 regions were amplified. During a first-round RT-PCR of the TCR CDR3, the HTBI primer set was used. TCRdb ran MiXCR on the multiplex PCR reads and lists one entry per CDR3 protein. This sample carries approximately 610,000 distinct CDR3 sequences, under 15% of them seen once, and the ten largest clones take 3.5% to 4.5%. Source material: blood. The receptors here all came from a woman aged 40 to 55 with Graves' ophthalmopathy.

This clonotype has at least ten counts. J is TRBJ1-3 and V is TRBV7-2, with D perhaps TRBD1 (5 bases). The CDR3 is made up of 15 amino acids. Deletions cut 6 bases from V and 0 bases from J, with 12 bases between. Germline V gene sequence: CDR1 SGHTA, CDR2 FQGNSA. CDR3 amino acids: CASRRATGSGNTIYF. The CDR3 coding sequence is TGTGCCAGCAGGCGTGCCACAGGCTCTGGAAACACCATATATTTT.

There are many counts of this clonotype. The J gene is TRBJ2-7, the V gene TRBV20-1; D is undetermined. Germline V gene sequence: CDR1 DFQATT, CDR2 SNEGSKA (reference sequence). V lost 2 bases and J 5 bases, leaving 4 bases between the germline ends. This CDR3 spans 10 amino acids. The CDR3 sequence is CSARWDEQYF. CDR3 nucleotides: TGCAGTGCTAGATGGGACGAGCAGTACTTC.

V gene TRBV28 combines with J gene TRBJ1-1; D uncertain. With 3 bases removed from V and 1 base from J, the gap between germline ends came to 9 bases. CDR3 length equals 14 residues. CDR1 and CDR2 (germline): MDHEN, SYDVKM. CDR3 nucleotides: TGTGCCAGCAGTTTCCGGCCACGGAACACTGAAGCTTTCTTT. Its protein product is CASSFRPRNTEAFF.

In its sample, this clonotype was seen a few times. The junction shows a germline mismatch at one end, possibly a read error. The rearrangement uses TRBV11-3 and TRBJ2-5, with no clear D. There are 14 residues in the CDR3. Germline CDR1 SGHNT, CDR2 YENEEA. The CDR3 DNA reads TGTGCCAGCAGCTTCTACCTGGGCCAAGAGGCCCAGTACTTC. It is translated as CASSFYLGQEAQYF.

This clonotype was found many times. The J gene is TRBJ2-7, the V gene TRBV27; tentatively, D is TRBD1 or TRBD2 (5 bases each). V lost 1 base, J lost 0 bases, and 13 bases lay in between. Germline CDR1 is MNHEY and CDR2 is SMNVEV (reference sequence). This CDR3 comprises 16 residues. CDR3 coding DNA: TGTGCCAGCAGTTTATTTTGGGGGATGCTCTCCTACGAGCAGTACTTC. It is translated as CASSLFWGMLSYEQYF.

This clonotype was observed a handful of times. J is TRBJ2-1 and V is TRBV4-1; 11 bases line up with TRBD2. The V and J ends lost 3 bases and 6 bases, in that order; junction bases with no gene match: 7. The CDR3 covers 16 residues. Looked up from germline, CDR1 is MGHRA and CDR2 is YSYEKL. The CDR3: CASSHDSSGRFNEQFF. The CDR3 DNA reads TGCGCCAGCAGCCATGACTCTAGCGGGAGGTTCAATGAGCAGTTCTTC.

This clonotype came up many times. V gene TRBV13 combines with J gene TRBJ2-7, with D possibly matching TRBD2 (6 bases). The CDR3 runs to 13 residues. V shed 4 bases and J shed 4 bases, with 11 bases lying between them. Per germline, CDR1 PRHDT and CDR2 FYEKMQ (reference sequence). CDR3 sequence: CASSSRGWYEQYF. The DNA of the CDR3 is TGTGCCAGCAGCTCACGGGGGTGGTACGAGCAGTACTTC.

With respect to this clonotype: A read error may produce the germline difference seen at one junction end. The gene calls are TRBV3-1 and TRBJ1-1; D not resolved. This CDR3 has 12 amino acids. CDR1 and CDR2 (germline): LGHDT, YNNKEL (reference sequence). In DNA, the CDR3 is TGTGCCGGCAGCCAAGCCGAGACTGAAGCTTTCTTT. The encoded protein is CAGSQAETEAFF.

This clonotype has just a few counts. The V and J genes are TRBV19 and TRBJ2-3; D unresolved. The germline CDR1 and CDR2 sequences are LNHDA and SQIVND (reference sequence). V shed 3 bases and J shed 4 bases, with 11 bases lying between them. The CDR3 is 14 amino acids. The DNA for the CDR3 is TGTGCCAGTAGTATCTCCCACTCCGCAGATACGCAGTATTTT. Amino acids: CASSISHSADTQYF.

This clonotype was observed a few times. This chain joins TRBV10-3 and TRBJ2-2, with D possibly TRBD2 on 5 matching bases. Trimming removed 1 base from V and 3 bases from J, with 18 bases in between. Germline assignment: CDR1 ENHRY and CDR2 SYGVKD. The CDR3 is 18 residues long. The CDR3 spells CAISEFASGLGYTGELFF. The CDR3 DNA follows: TGTGCCATCAGTGAGTTCGCTTCGGGATTAGGCTACACCGGGGAGCTGTTTTTT.

This clonotype was picked up many times. The chain combines TRBV28 with TRBJ2-6; 7 bases agree with TRBD2. V shed 8 bases, J shed 0 bases, and the junction held 7 bases outside the gene matches. The CDR3 is made up of 16 amino acids. CDR1 MDHEN and CDR2 SYDVKM come from the germline V gene. DNA of the CDR3: TGTGCCAGCCTTCCCGGGGGGTACTCTGGGGCCAACGTCCTGACTTTC. Its translation is CASLPGGYSGANVLTF.

This clonotype was seen at least ten times. The chain combines TRBV11-2 with TRBJ1-2; no clear D. The CDR3 consists of 12 residues. Looked up from germline, CDR1 is SGHAT and CDR2 is FQNNGV. V lost 5 bases and J 5 bases, leaving 9 bases between the germline ends. CDR3 sequence (DNA): TGTGCCAGCAGCACAAGAACGTATGGCTACACCTTC. Translating it yields CASSTRTYGYTF.

This clonotype was found many times. The gene calls are TRBV12-3 or TRBV12-4 and TRBJ2-7, with unresolved D. The V end was cut by 6 bases, the J end by 4 bases, with 7 bases between. This CDR3 has 11 residues. The CDR3 coding sequence is TGTGCCAGCAGCCAGAGATACGAGCAGTACTTC. This translates into CASSQRYEQYF.

In its sample, this clonotype was seen many times. This sequence joins TRBV28 and TRBJ2-5; no clear D gene. CDR3 length equals 12 residues. The V gene's germline CDR1 is MDHEN and CDR2 SYDVKM. V was clipped by 3 bases and J by 7 bases, with 9 bases between them. Written as DNA, the CDR3 is TGTGCCAGCAGTTTCGGCAGCAGGACCCAGTACTTC. This sequence encodes CASSFGSRTQYF.

This clonotype occurred many times. The V and J genes are TRBV28 and TRBJ2-7; D gene unclear. The CDR3 runs 12 residues. V was pared by 2 bases and J by 7 bases, with 9 bases between. Germline-derived CDR1 and CDR2 are MDHEN and SYDVKM. In DNA form, the CDR3 reads TGTGCCAGCAGTTTAAGGTTGTGGGAGCAGTACTTC. It encodes CASSLRLWEQYF.

The V and J genes are TRBV18 and TRBJ2-7; the D gene could be TRBD1 or TRBD2 (5 bases each). Germline assignment: CDR1 KGHSH and CDR2 LQKENI. The CDR3 has 15 amino acids. The V and J ends lost 3 bases and 3 bases respectively, with 15 bases between them. Here the CDR3 DNA reads TGTGCCAGCTCACCCGGGACCTCGGCCGACTACGAGCAGTACTTC. Its protein product is CASSPGTSADYEQYF.

This clonotype has at least ten counts. In DNA, the CDR3 is TGTGCCAGCAGCTTTGAGCAGCCCCAGCATTTT. Translation gives CASSFEQPQHF. V and J are TRBV28 and TRBJ1-5; D remains unclear. The CDR3 spans 11 residues. The germline V gene encodes CDR1 MDHEN and CDR2 SYDVKM. Trimming took 6 bases from V and 7 from J, leaving 7 bases between them.